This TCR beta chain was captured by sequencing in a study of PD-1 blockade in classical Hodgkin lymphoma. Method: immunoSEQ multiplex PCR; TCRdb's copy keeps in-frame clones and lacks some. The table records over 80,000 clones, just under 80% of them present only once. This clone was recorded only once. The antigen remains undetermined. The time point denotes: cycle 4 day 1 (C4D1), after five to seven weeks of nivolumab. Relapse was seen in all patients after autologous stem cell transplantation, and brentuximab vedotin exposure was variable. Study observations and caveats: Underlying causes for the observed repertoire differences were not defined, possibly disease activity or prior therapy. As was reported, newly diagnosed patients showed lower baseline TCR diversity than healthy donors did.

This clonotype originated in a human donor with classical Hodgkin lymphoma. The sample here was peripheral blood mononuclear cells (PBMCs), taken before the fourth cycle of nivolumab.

CDR3 sequence (DNA): TGTGCCAGCAGTTCCGACAGGGCTAACTATGGCTACACCTTC. Translated: CASSSDRANYGYTF. The V and J genes are TRBV5-4 and TRBJ1-2; 7 bases map to TRBD1. V dropped 5 bases and J dropped 0; count of bases not matched to a gene: 4. The CDR3 has 14 amino acids. The germline V gene encodes CDR1 SGHNT and CDR2 YYREEE (reference sequence).